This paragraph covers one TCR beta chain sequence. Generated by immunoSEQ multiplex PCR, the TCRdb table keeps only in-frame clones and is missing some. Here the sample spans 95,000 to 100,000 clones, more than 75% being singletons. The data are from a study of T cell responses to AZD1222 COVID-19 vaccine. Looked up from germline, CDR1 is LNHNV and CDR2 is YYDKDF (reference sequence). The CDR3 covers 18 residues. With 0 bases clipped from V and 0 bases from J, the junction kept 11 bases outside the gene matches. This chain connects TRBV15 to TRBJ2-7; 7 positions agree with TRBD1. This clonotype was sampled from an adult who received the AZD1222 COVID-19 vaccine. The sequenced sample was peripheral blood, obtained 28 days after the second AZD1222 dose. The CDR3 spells CATSRDAGLQGNSYEQYF. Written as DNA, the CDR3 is TGTGCCACCAGCAGAGATGCCGGGTTACAGGGGAACTCCTACGAGCAGTACTTC.